The 19 T cell receptor beta chains reported below all come from one sample, sequenced in a study of blood T cell repertoires in COVID-19. Profiled with immunoSEQ multiplex PCR; TCRdb holds only in-frame clones, not every one. The repertoire holds about 140,000 clones, 90% seen once, with 9.5% to 11% in the top ten. Sequencing was done on a sample of peripheral blood. The origin of the receptors is a woman of 80 years or more with acute or convalescent COVID-19.

V is TRBV12-5 and J is TRBJ1-5; D gene uncertain. V was cut by 6 bases and J by 3 bases, with 9 bases left in between. This CDR3 spans 13 amino acids. The germline gives CDR1 LGHNT, CDR2 FRNRAP. Here the CDR3 DNA reads TGTGCTAGTGGGCCTGACATCAATCAGCCCCAGCATTTT. It yields the protein CASGPDINQPQHF.

V is TRBV15 and J is TRBJ2-7; tentatively, D is TRBD2 (5 bases). Trimming took 0 bases from V and 0 from J, leaving 12 bases between them. Germline CDR1 reads LNHNV; CDR2 reads YYDKDF (reference sequence). CDR3 length: 16 residues. The CDR3 sequence is CATSRDGSGSSYEQYF. The CDR3 nucleotides are TGTGCCACCAGCAGAGATGGGTCGGGGAGCTCCTACGAGCAGTACTTC.

The chain carries TRBV5-1 and TRBJ1-1; 8 bases line up with TRBD1. Trimming took 4 bases from V and 4 from J; bases not matched to a gene: 3. Germline assignment: CDR1 SGHRS and CDR2 YFSETQ. The CDR3 is 13 amino acids. CDR3 loop: CASSATGGTEAFF. The DNA of the CDR3 is TGCGCCAGCAGCGCTACAGGGGGCACTGAAGCTTTCTTT.

The chain couples TRBV5-1 to TRBJ2-3; 14 bases map to TRBD2. Germline CDR1 reads SGHRS; CDR2 reads YFSETQ. The trim removed 0 bases at V and 0 bases at J, leaving 3 bases unmatched. The CDR3 is made up of 18 amino acids. This CDR3 is CASSLAGTSGGSTDTQYF. CDR3 in DNA: TGCGCCAGCAGCTTGGCCGGGACTAGCGGGGGCAGCACAGATACGCAGTATTTT. The whole variable domain, filled in from reference TRBV5-1 and TRBJ2-3, reads KAGVTQTPRYLIKTRGQQVTLSCSPISGHRSVSWYQQTPGQGLQFLFEYFSETQRNKGNFPGRFSGRQFSNSRSEMNVSTLELGDSALYLCASSLAGTSGGSTDTQYFGPGTRLTVL.

The V gene is TRBV4-1, the J gene TRBJ1-5; 10 bases are shared with TRBD1. The CDR3 extends over 16 amino acids. CDR1 MGHRA and CDR2 YSYEKL come from the germline V gene. V was pared by 1 base and J by 6 bases, with 6 bases of the junction left unmatched. CDR3 in amino acids: CASSQGDRGQGQPQHF. The CDR3 bases are TGCGCCAGCAGCCAAGGTGACAGGGGGCAAGGTCAGCCCCAGCATTTT.

This clone was seen a handful of times. This chain uses TRBV19 with TRBJ1-4; 7 bases map to TRBD1. Germline V gene sequence: CDR1 LNHDA, CDR2 SQIVND (reference sequence). V was pared by 5 bases and J by 6 bases, with 9 bases of the junction left unmatched. The CDR3 has 15 amino acids. This CDR3 reads CASSRTGTEDEKLFF. As DNA, the CDR3 is TGTGCCAGTAGTCGTACCGGGACAGAGGATGAAAAACTGTTTTTT. Full variable domain (outside the CDR3, taken from reference TRBV19 and TRBJ1-4): DGGITQSPKYLFRKEGQNVTLSCEQNLNHDAMYWYRQDPGQGLRLIYYSQIVNDFQKGDIAEGYSVSREKKESFPLTVTSAQKNPTAFYLCASSRTGTEDEKLFFGSGTQLSVL.

The rearrangement joins TRBV2 to TRBJ2-1; the match to TRBD1 covers 10 bases. The germline V gene has CDR1 SNHLY and CDR2 FYNNEI. V was clipped by 6 bases and J by 10 bases; unmatched bases: 3. This CDR3 spans 12 amino acids. The CDR3 protein is CASSWTGGEQFF. CDR3 in DNA: TGTGCCAGCAGCTGGACAGGGGGAGAGCAGTTCTTC.

The gene calls are TRBV19 and TRBJ1-6, with D hard to call. This CDR3 is 14 amino acids long. The V end was cut by 9 bases, the J end by 7 bases, with 16 bases between. The germline CDR1 and CDR2 sequences are LNHDA and SQIVND (reference sequence). The CDR3 region has the DNA TGTGCCAGCAGACGGAGTATTAGGAATTCACCCCTCCACTTT. It yields the protein CASRRSIRNSPLHF.

CDR3 DNA sequence: TGCAGTGCTAGTGACCAGGGGGCGAATTTGGGGAAGCAGTTCTTC. Translation gives CSASDQGANLGKQFF. The V call is TRBV20-1, the J call TRBJ2-1; 8 positions agree with TRBD1. Germline loops: CDR1 DFQATT, CDR2 SNEGSKA (reference sequence). The J segment lost 11 bases and the V segment lost 3 bases, leaving 15 bases of the junction unmatched. This CDR3 is built from 15 residues.

The genes are TRBV14 and TRBJ2-5, with 11 bases identical to TRBD2. V lost 4 bases and J lost 1; bases outside the gene matches: 8. The germline V gene has CDR1 SGHDN and CDR2 FVKESK. This CDR3 has 17 amino acids. The CDR3 nucleotides read TGTGCCAGCAGCCCCCCGACTAGCGGGAAGAGCCAAGAGACCCAGTACTTC. It is translated as CASSPPTSGKSQETQYF.

V and J are TRBV3-1 (or the pseudogene TRBV3-2) and TRBJ1-5; 7 bases match TRBD1. CDR1 and CDR2 from the germline V gene are LGHDT and YNNKEL (reference sequence). The J segment lost 5 bases and the V segment lost 3 bases, leaving 4 bases of the junction unmatched. The CDR3 is made up of 14 amino acids. The CDR3 nucleotides are TGTGCCAGCAGCCAGACAGGGTGGGATCAGCCCCAGCATTTT. It yields the protein CASSQTGWDQPQHF.

This sequence joins TRBV6-5 and TRBJ2-1; TRBD1 aligns across 7 bases. CDR3 length: 14 amino acids. V was pared by 6 bases and J by 2 bases, with 4 bases of the junction left unmatched. Germline V CDR1 and CDR2: MNHEY, SVGAGI. The CDR3 region has the DNA TGTGCCAGCAGCCAGACAGGGACCTACAATGAGCAGTTCTTC. It specifies CASSQTGTYNEQFF.

The gene calls are TRBV7-9 and TRBJ1-1; possible D gene TRBD1, 5 bases. Germline V gene lookup returns CDR1 SEHNR and CDR2 FQNEAQ (reference sequence). CDR3 size: 16 residues. The germline V and J ends were trimmed by 4 bases and 0 bases, with 15 bases remaining between them. CDR3 sequence reads: CASSSKFSGLNTEAFF. As DNA, the CDR3 is TGTGCCAGCAGCTCAAAATTTTCAGGGCTGAACACTGAAGCTTTCTTT. Filled out from reference TRBV7-9 and TRBJ1-1, the complete variable domain reads DTGVSQNPRHKITKRGQNVTFRCDPISEHNRLYWYRQTLGQGPEFLTYFQNEAQLEKSRLLSDRFSAERPKGSFSTLEIQRTEQGDSAMYLCASSSKFSGLNTEAFFGQGTRLTVV.

The V and J genes are TRBV6-2 or TRBV6-3 and TRBJ2-5, with D possibly TRBD1 on 6 matching bases. V was trimmed by 6 bases and J by 5 bases, leaving 13 bases between them. In germline, CDR1 is MNHEY, CDR2 SVGEGT. CDR3 length: 13 residues. The CDR3 nucleotides read TGTGCCAGCAGCCTTACAGGGCGGGAGACCCAGTACTTC. Protein sequence: CASSLTGRETQYF.

The genes are TRBV9 and TRBJ1-6; 7 nucleotides agree with TRBD1. Germline values: CDR1 SGDLS, CDR2 YYNGEE. The CDR3 spans 15 residues. V shed 1 base and J 5 bases; nucleotides not matched to a gene: 3. The CDR3 sequence is CASSVLGQNNSPLHF. The CDR3 DNA sequence: TGTGCCAGCAGCGTATTGGGACAGAATAATTCACCCCTCCACTTT.

Comments on this clone: One end of the junction does not line up with germline, which may come from a read error. For the CDR3, the DNA is TGTGCCAGCAGCCTAGCGGGGGGAGGCTCCACAGATACGCAGTATTTT. Translating it yields CASSLAGGGSTDTQYF. The J gene is TRBJ2-3, the V gene TRBV11-1; 11 positions match TRBD2. Looked up from germline, CDR1 is SGHAT and CDR2 is FQDESV (reference sequence). The CDR3 length is 16 residues.

Points on this clone: Other DNA sequences from this sample encode an identical CDR3 as well. The V gene is TRBV2, the J gene TRBJ1-1; weak D call: TRBD1 (6 bases). Germline values: CDR1 SNHLY, CDR2 FYNNEI. V lost 4 bases and J 2 bases, leaving 8 bases between the germline ends. This CDR3 is built from 13 residues. CDR3 sequence (DNA): TGTGCCAGCAGTGGGGACATCAACACTGAAGCTTTCTTT. Translated, it gives CASSGDINTEAFF.

The V and J genes are TRBV6-5 and TRBJ2-7, with 9 bases lining up with TRBD1. The CDR3 length is 16 residues. The germline gives CDR1 MNHEY, CDR2 SVGAGI. V lost 2 bases and J lost 4; bases outside the gene matches: 9. The CDR3 DNA sequence: TGTGCCAGCAGTTACGACTGGACAGGGGATGGTTACGAGCAGTACTTC. This translates into CASSYDWTGDGYEQYF.

This chain connects TRBV4-2 to TRBJ2-2; possible D gene TRBD1, 5 bases. From germline, CDR1 is LGHNA and CDR2 YNFKEQ. The CDR3 is 17 residues long. V dropped 1 base and J dropped 1 base, with 13 bases sitting between them. This chain's CDR3 is CASSQASGQGNTGELFF. The CDR3 bases are TGTGCCAGCAGCCAAGCATCTGGGCAGGGGAACACCGGGGAGCTGTTTTTT.